Below, 24 T cell receptor beta chains from the same sample are listed, as sequenced in a study of blood T cells in healthy people across ages. Sample-barcoded 5' priming and a J-beta primer mix drove a second PCR of roughly 6 to 12 cycles. In TCRdb, the 5' RACE reads were re-called with MiXCR into one record per CDR3 protein. This sample yields over 1,500,000 distinct CDR3 sequences, of which roughly 49% are seen a single time; 2.1% belongs to the top ten. Sequenced: blood. The receptors come from a woman aged 40 to 49 in good health.

The J gene is TRBJ2-1, the V gene TRBV20-1; weak D call: TRBD2 (7 bases). The CDR3 is 15 amino acids. V was cut by 5 bases and J by 4 bases, with 18 bases left in between. The germline gives CDR1 DFQATT, CDR2 SNEGSKA (reference sequence). This chain's CDR3 is CSAPWGGGAYNEQFF. CDR3 sequence (DNA): TGCAGTGCTCCCTGGGGTGGGGGGGCTTACAATGAGCAGTTCTTC.

The rearrangement joins TRBV6-5 to TRBJ1-2, with 9 bases lining up with TRBD1. The CDR3 runs 19 residues. CDR1 and CDR2 (germline): MNHEY, SVGAGI. After removal of 1 base from V and 7 bases from J, the junction contained 19 bases not matched to a gene. CDR3 nucleotide sequence: TGTGCCAGCAGTTACTTCTTGGGGACAGGGCTCCCTGGGGGTGGTGGCTACACCTTC. Residues: CASSYFLGTGLPGGGGYTF.

The chain has TRBV11-3 and TRBJ2-1, with TRBD2 matching over 8 bases. This CDR3 is 16 amino acids long. J was trimmed by 2 bases and V by 2 bases; bases with no gene match: 5. Germline V gene data show CDR1 as SGHNT and CDR2 as YENEEA. In DNA form, the CDR3 reads TGTGCCAGCAGCTTAACACTAGCGGACCCCTACAATGAGCAGTTCTTC. This codes for CASSLTLADPYNEQFF.

This clonotype came up a few times. V and J are TRBV20-1 and TRBJ1-2; D not resolved. Trimming cost V 5 bases and J 0 bases, with 7 bases left between them. There are 12 residues in the CDR3. Germline V CDR1 and CDR2: DFQATT, SNEGSKA (reference sequence). The CDR3, as DNA: TGCAGTGCTCCTACAGCTAACTATGGCTACACCTTC. This encodes CSAPTANYGYTF.

The chain joins TRBV2 to TRBJ2-7; D is uncertain. The V end was cut by 6 bases, the J end by 0 bases, with 9 bases between. The germline gives CDR1 SNHLY, CDR2 FYNNEI. This CDR3 contains 13 residues. The CDR3 nucleotides are TGTGCCAGCAGGACCGGCAACTCCTACGAGCAGTACTTC. Protein: CASRTGNSYEQYF.

V usage is TRBV9 and J usage is TRBJ1-2; 7 bases match TRBD1. The trim removed 3 bases at V and 5 bases at J, leaving 4 bases unmatched. This CDR3 contains 13 residues. In germline, CDR1 is SGDLS, CDR2 YYNGEE. CDR3: CASSALGQYGYTF. CDR3 sequence (DNA): TGTGCCAGCAGCGCTTTGGGACAGTATGGCTACACCTTC.

V usage is TRBV27 and J usage is TRBJ2-7, with D maybe TRBD1 (5 bases). This CDR3 comprises 16 residues. V dropped 0 bases and J dropped 2 bases, with 14 bases sitting between them. CDR1 is MNHEY, CDR2 SMNVEV, per germline (reference sequence). The CDR3 protein is CASSLSGPWGPYEQYF. For the CDR3, the DNA is TGTGCCAGCAGTTTATCTGGGCCGTGGGGCCCCTACGAGCAGTACTTC.

This clonotype was found a few times. This sequence joins TRBV7-9 and TRBJ2-3; tentative D call: TRBD2 (6 bases). V shed 4 bases and J shed 9 bases, with 20 bases lying between them. Germline V gives CDR1 SEHNR, CDR2 FQNEAQ (reference sequence). CDR3 length: 15 amino acids. DNA for the CDR3: TGTGCCAGCAGCTCGGTAGGGACTCCAAAGTGGACGCAGTATTTT. Its translation is CASSSVGTPKWTQYF.

V usage is TRBV13 and J usage is TRBJ1-1, with 10 bases that match TRBD1. Germline-derived CDR1 and CDR2 are PRHDT and FYEKMQ (reference sequence). V was clipped by 6 bases and J by 5 bases; unmatched bases: 9. The length of the CDR3 is 15 residues. CDR3 sequence reads: CASRMISGQGTEAFF. In DNA form, the CDR3 reads TGTGCCAGCAGAATGATCTCGGGACAGGGGACTGAAGCTTTCTTT.

This chain uses TRBV25-1 with TRBJ1-4; 12 bases fit TRBD1. CDR3 length: 15 amino acids. After removal of 4 bases from V and 10 bases from J, the junction contained 7 bases not matched to a gene. The germline gives CDR1 MGHDK, CDR2 SYGVNS. As DNA, the CDR3 is TGTGCCAGCAGTGTTACCGGGACAGGGGGCCTAAAACTGTTTTTT. Encoded protein: CASSVTGTGGLKLFF.

This clonotype appeared once. The V gene is TRBV5-1, the J gene TRBJ2-4; weak D call: TRBD2 (5 bases). The CDR3 has 13 residues. Germline assignment: CDR1 SGHRS and CDR2 YFSETQ. V shed 2 bases and J shed 10 bases, with 13 bases lying between them. CDR3 coding DNA: TGCGCCAGCAGCTTTGCGGGCTTAAATATTCAGTACTTC. It encodes CASSFAGLNIQYF.

J is TRBJ2-1 and V is TRBV6-5; 13 nucleotides match TRBD2. Losses at the gene ends were 6 bases for V and 8 bases for J; bases not matched to a gene: 10. CDR3 length equals 16 residues. Germline lookup yields CDR1 MNHEY and CDR2 SVGAGI. The CDR3 coding sequence is TGTGCCAGCAGCAACAGACTAGCGGGGGGCCGGTATGAGCAGTTCTTC. It yields the protein CASSNRLAGGRYEQFF.

In this sample, this clonotype turned up many times. The chain employs TRBV6-5 and TRBJ2-7; D possibly corresponds to TRBD1 (6 bases). The V end was cut by 6 bases, the J end by 6 bases, with 12 bases between. The CDR3 is 12 residues long. Germline CDR1 is MNHEY and CDR2 is SVGAGI. The CDR3: CASSSRGGEQYF. The CDR3 nucleotides are TGTGCCAGCAGCTCCAGGGGTGGCGAGCAGTACTTC.

The J gene is TRBJ1-5, the V gene TRBV7-2; no clear D gene. CDR3 length: 14 residues. Germline CDR1 and CDR2: SGHTA and FQGNSA. Deletions cut 5 bases from V and 3 bases from J, with 11 bases between. The CDR3 nucleotides read TGTGCCAGCAGCCCAAGGACCGCCAATCAGCCCCAGCATTTT. It encodes CASSPRTANQPQHF. The full variable domain, completed using reference TRBV7-2 and TRBJ1-5, is GAGVSQSPSNKVTEKGKDVELRCDPISGHTALYWYRQSLGQGLEFLIYFQGNSAPDKSGLPSDRFSAERTGGSVSTLTIQRTQQEDSAVYLCASSPRTANQPQHFGDGTRLSIL.

This chain links TRBV28 with TRBJ2-7; TRBD1 or TRBD2 may be the D gene (5 bases each). CDR3 length: 17 residues. CDR1 and CDR2 (germline): MDHEN, SYDVKM. Trimming took 2 bases from V and 0 from J, leaving 17 bases between them. Written as DNA, the CDR3 is TGTGCCAGCAGTTTAATCGAGGGACCGAGAAACTCCTACGAGCAGTACTTC. Its protein is CASSLIEGPRNSYEQYF.

At least ten counts were recorded for this clonotype. The chain links TRBV6-5 to TRBJ2-7; maybe TRBD1 (6 bases). This CDR3 has 12 residues. In germline, CDR1 is MNHEY, CDR2 SVGAGI. Trimming removed 7 bases at V and 5 bases at J, with 12 bases between. CDR3 amino acids: CASTTGFNEQYF. The CDR3 DNA reads TGTGCCAGCACCACAGGGTTCAACGAGCAGTACTTC.

This clonotype was found a few times. V gene TRBV4-3 combines with J gene TRBJ2-1; D is possibly TRBD1 (6 bases). The CDR3 has 14 amino acids. V dropped 0 bases and J dropped 5 bases, with 8 bases sitting between them. Germline loops: CDR1 LGHNA, CDR2 YSLEER. CDR3 nucleotides: TGCGCCAGCAGCCAAGAGGGGGCCCACAATGAGCAGTTCTTC. It yields the protein CASSQEGAHNEQFF.

CDR3 sequence (DNA): TGTGCCAGCAGCTCACAGGGGATCGAAGAGACCCAGTACTTC. Translating gives CASSSQGIEETQYF. The gene calls are TRBV5-4 and TRBJ2-5; 7 nucleotides align to TRBD1. Trimming took 3 bases from V and 3 from J; bases not matched to a gene: 5. The CDR3 covers 14 residues. CDR1 and CDR2 (germline): SGHNT, YYREEE (reference sequence).

This clonotype has just a few counts. The gene calls are TRBV4-2 and TRBJ2-5; D perhaps matches TRBD1 (6 bases). The length of the CDR3 is 17 residues. Per germline, CDR1 LGHNA and CDR2 YNFKEQ. V gave up 0 bases and J gave up 0 bases, with 14 bases separating them. The CDR3 reads CASSQEGWQGYQETQYF. CDR3 bases: TGTGCCAGCAGCCAAGAAGGGTGGCAGGGGTACCAAGAGACCCAGTACTTC.

This clonotype was seen a few times. The gene calls are TRBV12-3 or TRBV12-4 and TRBJ1-2; D gene uncertain. The V end lost 2 bases, the J end lost 4 bases, and 17 bases lay between the germline ends. This CDR3 is 16 amino acids long. The CDR3 loop is CASSLRVVGGSYGYTF. As DNA, the CDR3 is TGTGCCAGCAGTTTACGTGTAGTAGGCGGCTCCTATGGCTACACCTTC.

This clonotype occurred a few times. V is TRBV7-2 and J is TRBJ2-1, with 7 bases aligning to TRBD2. Germline assignment: CDR1 SGHTA and CDR2 FQGNSA. With 5 bases clipped from V and 6 bases from J, the junction kept 10 bases outside the gene matches. The length of the CDR3 is 15 residues. The CDR3 DNA reads as TGTGCCAGCAGCGCAAACTCCGGGACTATCAATGAGCAGTTCTTC. Translation: CASSANSGTINEQFF.

Here the CDR3 reads CASSQGLRAETQYF. CDR3 coding DNA: TGTGCCAGCAGCCAGGGACTACGTGCAGAGACCCAGTACTTC. V is TRBV11-2 and J is TRBJ2-5; 7 nucleotides match TRBD2. CDR3 length: 14 amino acids. V was pared by 5 bases and J by 4 bases, with 7 bases of the junction left unmatched. Germline assignment: CDR1 SGHAT and CDR2 FQNNGV.

The V and J genes are TRBV10-3 and TRBJ1-1; a weak D match, TRBD1 (5 bases). CDR1 and CDR2 from the germline V gene are ENHRY and SYGVKD. This CDR3 is 15 amino acids long. Between the trimmed V and J ends, which lost 0 bases and 2 bases, there was a span of 10 bases. CDR3: CAISESPTDNTEAFF. The DNA of the CDR3 is TGTGCCATCAGTGAGTCCCCGACAGATAACACTGAAGCTTTCTTT.

This clonotype was seen a few times. The chain is built from TRBV20-1 and TRBJ2-3, with D possibly matching TRBD1 (6 bases). The V gene's germline CDR1 is DFQATT and CDR2 SNEGSKA (reference sequence). The CDR3 spans 13 residues. Trimming took 4 bases from V and 6 from J, leaving 14 bases between them. The CDR3: CSATTGFSDTQYF. The CDR3 region has the DNA TGCAGTGCTACGACAGGATTTTCCGATACGCAGTATTTT.